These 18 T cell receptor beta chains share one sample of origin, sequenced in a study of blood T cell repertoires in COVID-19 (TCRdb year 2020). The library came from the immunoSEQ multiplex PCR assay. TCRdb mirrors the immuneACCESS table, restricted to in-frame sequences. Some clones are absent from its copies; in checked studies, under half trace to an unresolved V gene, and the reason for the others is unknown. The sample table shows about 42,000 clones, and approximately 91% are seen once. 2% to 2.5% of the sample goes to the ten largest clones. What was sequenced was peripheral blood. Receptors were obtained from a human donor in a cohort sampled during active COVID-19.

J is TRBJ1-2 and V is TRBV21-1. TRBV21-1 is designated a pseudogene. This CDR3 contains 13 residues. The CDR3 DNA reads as TGTGCCAGCAGCATGAGGAGGGCCTATGGCTACACCTTC. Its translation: CASSMRRAYGYTF.

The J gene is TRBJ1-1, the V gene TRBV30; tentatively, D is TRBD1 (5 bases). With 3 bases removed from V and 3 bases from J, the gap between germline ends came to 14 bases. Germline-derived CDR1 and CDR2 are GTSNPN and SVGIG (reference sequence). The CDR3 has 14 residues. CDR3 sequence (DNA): TGTGCCTGGAGAATAGGGGCTGGGGACACTGAAGCTTTCTTT. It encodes CAWRIGAGDTEAFF.

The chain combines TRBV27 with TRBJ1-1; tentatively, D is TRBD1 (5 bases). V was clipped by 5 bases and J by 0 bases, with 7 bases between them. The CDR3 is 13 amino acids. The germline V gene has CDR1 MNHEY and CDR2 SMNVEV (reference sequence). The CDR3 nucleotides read TGTGCCAGCAGTCAGGACATGAACACTGAAGCTTTCTTT. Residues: CASSQDMNTEAFF.

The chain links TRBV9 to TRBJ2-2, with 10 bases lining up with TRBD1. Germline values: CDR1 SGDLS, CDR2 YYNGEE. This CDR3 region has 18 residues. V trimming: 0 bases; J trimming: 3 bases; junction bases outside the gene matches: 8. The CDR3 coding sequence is TGTGCCAGCAGCGTAGCTGGCGCGGGACAGGGGTACACCGGGGAGCTGTTTTTT. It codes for CASSVAGAGQGYTGELFF.

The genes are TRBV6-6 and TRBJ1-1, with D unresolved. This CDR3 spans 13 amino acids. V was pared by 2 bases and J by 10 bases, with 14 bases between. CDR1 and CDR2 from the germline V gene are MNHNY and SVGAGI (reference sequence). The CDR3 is CASSYGQDMGAFF. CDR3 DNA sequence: TGTGCCAGCAGTTACGGTCAAGACATGGGAGCTTTCTTT.

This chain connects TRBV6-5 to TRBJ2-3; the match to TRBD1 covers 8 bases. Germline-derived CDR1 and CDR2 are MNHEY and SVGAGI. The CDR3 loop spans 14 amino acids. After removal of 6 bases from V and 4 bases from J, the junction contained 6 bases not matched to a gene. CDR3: CASSQDRDADTQYF. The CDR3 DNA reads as TGTGCCAGCAGCCAGGACAGGGACGCAGATACGCAGTATTTT.

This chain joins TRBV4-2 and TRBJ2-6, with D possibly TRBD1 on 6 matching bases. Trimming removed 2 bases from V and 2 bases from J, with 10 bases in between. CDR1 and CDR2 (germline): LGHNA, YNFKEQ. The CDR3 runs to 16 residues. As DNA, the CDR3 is TGTGCCAGCAGCCAACCTTCAGGGGCTGGGGCCAACGTCCTGACTTTC. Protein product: CASSQPSGAGANVLTF.

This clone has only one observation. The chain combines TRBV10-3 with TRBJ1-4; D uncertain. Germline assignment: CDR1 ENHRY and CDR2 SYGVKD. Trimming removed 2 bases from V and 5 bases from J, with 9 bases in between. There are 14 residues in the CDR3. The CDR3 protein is CAISEVAPNEKLFF. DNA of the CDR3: TGTGCCATCAGTGAGGTAGCACCGAATGAAAAACTGTTTTTT.

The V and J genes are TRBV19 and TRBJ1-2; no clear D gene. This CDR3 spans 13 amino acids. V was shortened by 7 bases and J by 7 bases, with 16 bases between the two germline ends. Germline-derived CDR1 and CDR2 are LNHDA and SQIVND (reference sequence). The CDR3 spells CASKSGEYGGYTF. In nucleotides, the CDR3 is TGTGCCAGTAAATCCGGGGAATACGGTGGCTACACCTTC.

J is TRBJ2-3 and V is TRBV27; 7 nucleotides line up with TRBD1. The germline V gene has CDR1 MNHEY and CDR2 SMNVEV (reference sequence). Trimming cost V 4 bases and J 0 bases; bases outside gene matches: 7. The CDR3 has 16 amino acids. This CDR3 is CASSSKLTGSTDTQYF. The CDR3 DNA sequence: TGTGCCAGCAGTTCGAAGCTGACAGGGAGCACAGATACGCAGTATTTT.

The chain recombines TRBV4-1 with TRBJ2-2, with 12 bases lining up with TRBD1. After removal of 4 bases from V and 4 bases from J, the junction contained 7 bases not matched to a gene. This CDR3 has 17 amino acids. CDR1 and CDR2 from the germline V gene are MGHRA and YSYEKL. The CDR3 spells CASSLGTGGRGTGELFF. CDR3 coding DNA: TGCGCCAGCAGCCTCGGGACAGGGGGCAGAGGCACCGGGGAGCTGTTTTTT.

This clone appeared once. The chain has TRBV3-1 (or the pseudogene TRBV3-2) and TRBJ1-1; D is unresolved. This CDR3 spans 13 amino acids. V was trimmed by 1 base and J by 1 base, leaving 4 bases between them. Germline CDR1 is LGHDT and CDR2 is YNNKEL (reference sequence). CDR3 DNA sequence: TGTGCCAGCAGCCAAGTTAGGAACACTGAAGCTTTCTTT. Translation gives CASSQVRNTEAFF.

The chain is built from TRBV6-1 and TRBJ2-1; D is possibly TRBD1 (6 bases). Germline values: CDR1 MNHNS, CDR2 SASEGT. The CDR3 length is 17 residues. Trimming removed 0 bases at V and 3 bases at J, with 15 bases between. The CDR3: CASSEAVSGARYNEQFF. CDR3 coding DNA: TGTGCCAGCAGTGAAGCAGTTTCAGGGGCCCGCTACAATGAGCAGTTCTTC.

The CDR3 DNA is TGCAGCGACCGGGTAGTTAATGAGCAGTTCTTC. It is translated as CSDRVVNEQFF. This chain links TRBV29-1 with TRBJ2-1; D is uncertain. The ends were cut back, 7 bases at V and 7 bases at J, with 11 bases in the middle. This CDR3 region has 11 residues. Germline assignment: CDR1 SQVTM and CDR2 ANQGSEA.

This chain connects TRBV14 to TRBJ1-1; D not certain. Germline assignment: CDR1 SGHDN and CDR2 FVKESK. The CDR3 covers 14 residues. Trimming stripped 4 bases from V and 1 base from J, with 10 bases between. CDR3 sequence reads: CASSLEVRNTEAFF. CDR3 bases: TGTGCCAGCAGCCTAGAGGTCAGGAACACTGAAGCTTTCTTT.

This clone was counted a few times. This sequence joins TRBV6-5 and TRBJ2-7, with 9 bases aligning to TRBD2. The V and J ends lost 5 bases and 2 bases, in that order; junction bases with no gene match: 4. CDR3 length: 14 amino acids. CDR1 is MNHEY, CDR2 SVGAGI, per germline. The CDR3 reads CASSKGLAPYEQYF. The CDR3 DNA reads TGTGCCAGCAGTAAGGGACTAGCCCCCTACGAGCAGTACTTC.

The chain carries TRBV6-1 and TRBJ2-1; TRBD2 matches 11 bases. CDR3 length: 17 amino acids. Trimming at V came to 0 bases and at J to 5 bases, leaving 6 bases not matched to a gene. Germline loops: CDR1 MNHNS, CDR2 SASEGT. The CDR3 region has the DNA TGTGCCAGCAGTGAAGCGTGGGCTAGCGGGGGGAACAATGAGCAGTTCTTC. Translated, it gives CASSEAWASGGNNEQFF.

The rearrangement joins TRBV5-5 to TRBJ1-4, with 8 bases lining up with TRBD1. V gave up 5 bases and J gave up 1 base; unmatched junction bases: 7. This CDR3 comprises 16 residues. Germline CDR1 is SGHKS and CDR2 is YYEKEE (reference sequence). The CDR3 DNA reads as TGTGCCAGCAGGTCCGCAGGGGGCGGAACTAATGAAAAACTGTTTTTT. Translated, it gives CASRSAGGGTNEKLFF. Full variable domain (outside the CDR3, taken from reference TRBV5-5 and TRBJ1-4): DAGVTQSPTHLIKTRGQQVTLRCSPISGHKSVSWYQQVLGQGPQFIFQYYEKEERGRGNFPDRFSARQFPNYSSELNVNALLLGDSALYLCASRSAGGGTNEKLFFGSGTQLSVL.